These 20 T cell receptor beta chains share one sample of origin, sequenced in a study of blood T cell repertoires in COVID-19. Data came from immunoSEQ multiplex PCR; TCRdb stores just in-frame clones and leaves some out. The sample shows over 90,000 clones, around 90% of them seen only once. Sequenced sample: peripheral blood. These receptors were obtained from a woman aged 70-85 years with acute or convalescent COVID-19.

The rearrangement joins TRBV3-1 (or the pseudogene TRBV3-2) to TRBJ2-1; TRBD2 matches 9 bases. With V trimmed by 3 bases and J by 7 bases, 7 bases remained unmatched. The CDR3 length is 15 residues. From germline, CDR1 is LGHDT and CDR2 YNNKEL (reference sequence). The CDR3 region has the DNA TGTGCCAGCAGCCACGGACTAGCGTACGGAAATGAGCAGTTCTTC. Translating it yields CASSHGLAYGNEQFF.

The CDR3: CASNRDRINQPQHF. CDR3 nucleotide sequence: TGTGCCAGTAATCGGGACAGGATCAATCAGCCCCAGCATTTT. V and J are TRBV19 and TRBJ1-5; 8 positions agree with TRBD1. V gave up 7 bases and J gave up 3 bases; unmatched junction bases: 5. CDR1 and CDR2 (germline): LNHDA, SQIVND (reference sequence). The CDR3 covers 14 residues.

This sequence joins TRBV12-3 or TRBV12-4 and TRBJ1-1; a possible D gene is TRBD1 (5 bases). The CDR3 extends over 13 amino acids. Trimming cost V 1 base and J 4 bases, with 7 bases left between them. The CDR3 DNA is TGTGCCAGCAGTTTAGTAGGGGCCACTGAAGCTTTCTTT. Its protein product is CASSLVGATEAFF.

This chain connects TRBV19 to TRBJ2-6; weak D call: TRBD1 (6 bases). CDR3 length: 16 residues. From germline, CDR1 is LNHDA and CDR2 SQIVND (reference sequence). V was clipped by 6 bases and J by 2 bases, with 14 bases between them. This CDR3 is CASSNDRPPGANVLTF. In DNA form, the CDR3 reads TGTGCCAGTAGCAACGACAGGCCCCCTGGGGCCAACGTCCTGACTTTC.

The CDR3 here is CASSPPQPNYEQYF. DNA of the CDR3: TGTGCCAGCTCACCACCCCAACCTAACTACGAGCAGTACTTC. V gene TRBV18 combines with J gene TRBJ2-7; no firm D call. Trimming pared 0 bases from V and 3 bases from J, leaving 9 bases between. Germline values: CDR1 KGHSH, CDR2 LQKENI. CDR3 length: 14 amino acids.

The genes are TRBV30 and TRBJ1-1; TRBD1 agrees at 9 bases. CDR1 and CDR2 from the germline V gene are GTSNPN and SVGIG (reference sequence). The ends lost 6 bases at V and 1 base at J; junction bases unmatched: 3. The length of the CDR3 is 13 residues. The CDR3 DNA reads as TGTGCCTGCAACAGGGGGCAGAACACTGAAGCTTTCTTT. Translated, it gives CACNRGQNTEAFF. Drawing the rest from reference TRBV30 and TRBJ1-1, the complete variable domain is SQTIHQWPATLVQPVGSPLSLECTVEGTSNPNLYWYRQAAGRGLQLLFYSVGIGQISSEVPQNLSASRPQDRQFILSSKKLLLSDSGFYLCACNRGQNTEAFFGQGTRLTVV.

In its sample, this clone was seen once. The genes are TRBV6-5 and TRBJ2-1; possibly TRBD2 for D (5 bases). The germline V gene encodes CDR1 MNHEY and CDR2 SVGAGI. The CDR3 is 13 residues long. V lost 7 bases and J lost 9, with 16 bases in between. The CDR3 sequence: CASKVRGISEQFF. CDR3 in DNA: TGTGCCAGCAAGGTCCGGGGTATCAGTGAGCAGTTCTTC.

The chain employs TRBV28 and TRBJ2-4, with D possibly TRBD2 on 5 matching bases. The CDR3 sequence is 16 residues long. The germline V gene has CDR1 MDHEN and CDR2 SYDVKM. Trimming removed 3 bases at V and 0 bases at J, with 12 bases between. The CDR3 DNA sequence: TGTGCCAGCAGTTTGGAGGCAGAACTAGCCAAAAACATTCAGTACTTC. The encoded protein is CASSLEAELAKNIQYF.

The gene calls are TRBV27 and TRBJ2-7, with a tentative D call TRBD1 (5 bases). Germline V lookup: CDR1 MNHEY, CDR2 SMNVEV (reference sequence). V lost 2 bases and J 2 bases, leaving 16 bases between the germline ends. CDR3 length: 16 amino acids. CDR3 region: CASSLRTLNGAYEQYF. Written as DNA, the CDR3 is TGTGCCAGCAGTTTAAGGACACTTAATGGAGCCTACGAGCAGTACTTC.

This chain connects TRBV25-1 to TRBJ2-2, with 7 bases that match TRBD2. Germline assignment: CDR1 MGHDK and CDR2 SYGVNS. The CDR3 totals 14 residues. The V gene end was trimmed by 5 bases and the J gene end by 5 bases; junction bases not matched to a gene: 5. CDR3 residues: CASSLRGGTGELFF. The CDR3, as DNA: TGTGCCAGCAGTTTGAGGGGAGGGACCGGGGAGCTGTTTTTT. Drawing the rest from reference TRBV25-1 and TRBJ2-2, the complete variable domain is EADIYQTPRYLVIGTGKKITLECSQTMGHDKMYWYQQDPGMELHLIHYSYGVNSTEKGDLSSESTVSRIRTEHFPLTLESARPSHTSQYLCASSLRGGTGELFFGEGSRLTVL.

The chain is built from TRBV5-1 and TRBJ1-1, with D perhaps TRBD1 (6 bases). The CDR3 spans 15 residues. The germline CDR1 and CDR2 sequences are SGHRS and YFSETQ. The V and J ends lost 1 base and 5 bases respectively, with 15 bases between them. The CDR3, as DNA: TGCGCCAGCAGCTTGCTTACAGGGAAAAAGACTGAAGCTTTCTTT. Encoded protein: CASSLLTGKKTEAFF.

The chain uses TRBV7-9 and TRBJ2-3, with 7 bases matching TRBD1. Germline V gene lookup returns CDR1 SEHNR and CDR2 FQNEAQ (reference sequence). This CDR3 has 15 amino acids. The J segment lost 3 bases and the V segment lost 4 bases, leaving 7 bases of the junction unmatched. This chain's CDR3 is CASSSPTGLTDTQYF. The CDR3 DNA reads TGTGCCAGCAGCTCCCCGACAGGGCTGACAGATACGCAGTATTTT.

CDR3 DNA: TGTGCCAGCAGTTACGCGAATAGCAATCAGCCCCAGCATTTT. Translation gives CASSYANSNQPQHF. The rearrangement uses TRBV6-2 or TRBV6-3 and TRBJ1-5; D gene unclear. Trimming removed 2 bases at V and 0 bases at J, with 5 bases between. This CDR3 region has 14 residues. Per the germline V gene, CDR1 is MNHEY and CDR2 is SVGEGT.

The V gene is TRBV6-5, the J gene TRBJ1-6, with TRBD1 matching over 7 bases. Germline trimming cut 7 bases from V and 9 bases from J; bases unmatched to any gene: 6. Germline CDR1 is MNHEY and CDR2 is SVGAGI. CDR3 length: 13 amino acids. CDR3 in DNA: TGTGCCAGCACCCGACAGGGAGGTTCACCCCTCCACTTT. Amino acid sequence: CASTRQGGSPLHF.

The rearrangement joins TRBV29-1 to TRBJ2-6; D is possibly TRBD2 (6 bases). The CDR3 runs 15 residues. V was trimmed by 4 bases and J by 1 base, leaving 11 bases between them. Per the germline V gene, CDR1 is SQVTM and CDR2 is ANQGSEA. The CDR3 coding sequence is TGCAGCGTTGGGGTTGGGGGGTCTGGGGCCAACGTCCTGACTTTC. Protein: CSVGVGGSGANVLTF.

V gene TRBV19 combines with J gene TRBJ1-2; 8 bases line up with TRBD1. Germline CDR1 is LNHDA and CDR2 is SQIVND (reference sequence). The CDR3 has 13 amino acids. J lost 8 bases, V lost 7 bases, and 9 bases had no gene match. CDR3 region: CASTQTGDSGYTF. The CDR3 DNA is TGTGCCAGTACACAGACAGGGGATAGCGGCTACACCTTC.

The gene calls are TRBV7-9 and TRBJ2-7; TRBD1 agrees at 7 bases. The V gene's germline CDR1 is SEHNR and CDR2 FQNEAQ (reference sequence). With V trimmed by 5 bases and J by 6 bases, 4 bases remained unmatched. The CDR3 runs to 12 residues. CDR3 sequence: CASSRGGVEQYF. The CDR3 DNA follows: TGTGCCAGCAGCCGAGGGGGCGTCGAGCAGTACTTC.

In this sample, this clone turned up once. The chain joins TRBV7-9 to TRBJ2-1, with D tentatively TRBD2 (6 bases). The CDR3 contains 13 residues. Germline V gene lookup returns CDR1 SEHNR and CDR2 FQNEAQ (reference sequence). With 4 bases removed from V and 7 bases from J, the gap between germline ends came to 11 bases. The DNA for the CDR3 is TGTGCCAGCAGCTCCCTAGCGACGAATGAGCAGTTCTTC. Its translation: CASSSLATNEQFF.

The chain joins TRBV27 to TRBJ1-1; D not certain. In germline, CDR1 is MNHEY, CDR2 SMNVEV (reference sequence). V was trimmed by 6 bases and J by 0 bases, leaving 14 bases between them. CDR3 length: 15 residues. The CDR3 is CASRAMAQLNTEAFF. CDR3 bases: TGTGCCAGCAGGGCGATGGCACAGCTGAACACTGAAGCTTTCTTT.

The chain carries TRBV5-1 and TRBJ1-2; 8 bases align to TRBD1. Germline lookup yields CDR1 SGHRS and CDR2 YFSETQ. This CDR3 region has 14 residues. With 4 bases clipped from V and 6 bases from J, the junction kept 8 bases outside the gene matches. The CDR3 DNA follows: TGCGCCAGCAGCAGCGGACAGGGACGCGATGGCTACACCTTC. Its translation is CASSSGQGRDGYTF.